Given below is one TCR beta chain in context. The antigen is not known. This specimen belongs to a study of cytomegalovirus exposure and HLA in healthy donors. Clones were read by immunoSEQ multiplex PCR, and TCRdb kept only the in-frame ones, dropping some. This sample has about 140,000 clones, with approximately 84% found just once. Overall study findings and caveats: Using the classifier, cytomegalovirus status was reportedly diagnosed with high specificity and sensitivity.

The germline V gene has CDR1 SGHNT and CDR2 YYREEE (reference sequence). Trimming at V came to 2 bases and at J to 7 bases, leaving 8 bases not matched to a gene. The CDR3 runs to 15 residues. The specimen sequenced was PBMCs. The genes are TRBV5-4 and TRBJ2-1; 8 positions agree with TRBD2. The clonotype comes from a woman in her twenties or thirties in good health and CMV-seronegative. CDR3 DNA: TGTGCCAGCAGCTTATCGGGGGGGGCCTTGAATGAGCAGTTCTTC. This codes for CASSLSGGALNEQFF.